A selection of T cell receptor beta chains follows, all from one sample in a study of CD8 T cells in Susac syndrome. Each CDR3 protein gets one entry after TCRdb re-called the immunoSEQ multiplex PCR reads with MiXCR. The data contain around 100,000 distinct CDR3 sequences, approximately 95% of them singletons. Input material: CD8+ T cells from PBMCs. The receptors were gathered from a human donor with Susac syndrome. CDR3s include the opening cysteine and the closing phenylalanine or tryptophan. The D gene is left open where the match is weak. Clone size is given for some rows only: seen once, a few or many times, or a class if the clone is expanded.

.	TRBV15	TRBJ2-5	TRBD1	TGTGCCACCAGCAGAGGGGTTGGAGGACAGGGGAGGAAGACCCAGTACTTC	CATSRGVGGQGRKTQYF
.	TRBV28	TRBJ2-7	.	TGTGCCAGCAGTGGCAACCGGGACATCCCTCCCCACGAGCAGTACTTC	CASSGNRDIPPHEQYF
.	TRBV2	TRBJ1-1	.	TGTGCCAGCAGTGCTTACAGCCAACTGAACACTGAAGCTTTCTTT	CASSAYSQLNTEAFF
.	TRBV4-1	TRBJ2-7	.	TGCGCCAGCAGCCAAGATTTGTCCTACGAGCAGTACTTC	CASSQDLSYEQYF
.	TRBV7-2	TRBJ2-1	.	TGTGCCAGCAGCTTAACCGGGAGAATCGATGAGCAGTTCTTC	CASSLTGRIDEQFF
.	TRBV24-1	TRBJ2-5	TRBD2	TGTGCCACCAGTCTCGCGGGGGGCCTCCAAGAGACCCAGTACTTC	CATSLAGGLQETQYF
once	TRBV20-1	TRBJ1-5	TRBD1	TGCAGTGCTAGGCTCGGGACAGAGAATCAGCCCCAGCATTTT	CSARLGTENQPQHF
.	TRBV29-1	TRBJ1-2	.	TGCAGCGTTGAAGCCCCAACCGGGAGAGGGCTAGGCTACACCTTC	CSVEAPTGRGLGYTF
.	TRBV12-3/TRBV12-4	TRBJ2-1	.	TGTGCCAGCACCCTCAGAGGGCCGGACAATGAGCAGTTCTTC	CASTLRGPDNEQFF
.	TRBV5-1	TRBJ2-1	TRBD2	TGCGCCAGCAGCCCACGAACTAGCGGTGGCAATGAGCAGTTCTTC	CASSPRTSGGNEQFF
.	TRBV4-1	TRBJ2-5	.	TGCGCCAGCAGCCAAGAAGGTCAAAGAGAGACCCAGTACTTC	CASSQEGQRETQYF
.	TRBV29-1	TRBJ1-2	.	TGCAGCGTTGAAGGTTCGGGGGCCGGCTATGGCTACACCTTC	CSVEGSGAGYGYTF
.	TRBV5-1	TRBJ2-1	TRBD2	TGCGCCAGCACCTTACTAGCGGGGGCCTACAATGAGCAGTTCTTC	CASTLLAGAYNEQFF
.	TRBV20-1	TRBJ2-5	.	TGCAGTGCTAAACCCCGGGACTACCAAGAGACCCAGTACTTC	CSAKPRDYQETQYF
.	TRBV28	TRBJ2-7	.	TGTGCCAGCAATCTACGATCCGGCGAGCAGTACTTC	CASNLRSGEQYF
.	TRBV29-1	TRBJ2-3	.	TGCAGCGTTGAAGGGGTGATGGCCTTCGCAGATACGCAGTATTTT	CSVEGVMAFADTQYF
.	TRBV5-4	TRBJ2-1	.	TGTGCCAGCAGCTTGGGCAGGGCCAACAATGAGCAGTTCTTC	CASSLGRANNEQFF
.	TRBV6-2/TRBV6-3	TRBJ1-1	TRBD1	TGTGCCAGCAGTTACTCCGGGACAGGGCGACCTGAAGCTTTCTTT	CASSYSGTGRPEAFF
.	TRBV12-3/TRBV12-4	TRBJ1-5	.	TGTGCCAGCAGTCGGGCAGCCGATCAGCCCCAGCATTTT	CASSRAADQPQHF
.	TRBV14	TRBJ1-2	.	TGTGCCAGCAGCCAAGGGGGGGTCTATGGCTACACCTTC	CASSQGGVYGYTF
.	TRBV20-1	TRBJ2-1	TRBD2	TGCAGTGCTGGCGCCGGGACTAGCGCCAATGCTGAGCAGTTCTTC	CSAGAGTSANAEQFF
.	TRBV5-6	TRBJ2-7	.	TGTGCCAGCAGGAGTCGGGGGTATATCCGCTACGAGCAGTACTTC	CASRSRGYIRYEQYF
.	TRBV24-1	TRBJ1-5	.	TGTGCCACCAGTGATGGGGGAAGCAATCAGCCCCAGCATTTT	CATSDGGSNQPQHF
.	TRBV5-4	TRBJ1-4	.	TGTGCCAGCTGGAGGACGGAGATCAATGAAAAACTGTTTTTT	CASWRTEINEKLFF
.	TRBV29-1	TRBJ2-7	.	TGCAGCGTTAGGGGGGGGCACGAGCAGTACTTC	CSVRGGHEQYF
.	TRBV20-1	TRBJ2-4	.	TGCAGTGCTACCGGGGCCCAGGAAAACATTCAGTACTTC	CSATGAQENIQYF
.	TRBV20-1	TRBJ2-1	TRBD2	TGCAGTGCTGCTCCGGGACTAAAATTCAATGAGCAGTTCTTC	CSAAPGLKFNEQFF
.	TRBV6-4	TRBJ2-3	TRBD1	TGTGCCAGCAGTGAAGGCTCCGGGACAGGGATGGCAGATACGCAGTATTTT	CASSEGSGTGMADTQYF
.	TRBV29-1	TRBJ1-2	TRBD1	TGCAGCGTTGAGTTGTACAGGGGTAGCTATGGCTACACCTTC	CSVELYRGSYGYTF
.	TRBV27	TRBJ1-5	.	TGTGCCAGCAGTTTAAGAGGGAGCAATCAGCCCCAGCATTTT	CASSLRGSNQPQHF
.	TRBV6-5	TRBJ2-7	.	TGTGCCAGCAGTTACTCGGACAGCTACGAGCAGTACTTC	CASSYSDSYEQYF
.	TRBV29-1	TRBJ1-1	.	TGCAGCGTTGAAGTTTTTCTAAGAAGTGGGACTGAAGCTTTCTTT	CSVEVFLRSGTEAFF
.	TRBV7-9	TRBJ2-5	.	TGTGCCAGCAGCTTAATCCGGGATCAAGAGACCCAGTACTTC	CASSLIRDQETQYF
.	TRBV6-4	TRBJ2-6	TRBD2	TGTGCCAGCAGACGGGAGGGTACCAACGTCCTGACTTTC	CASRREGTNVLTF
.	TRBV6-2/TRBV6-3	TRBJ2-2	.	TGTGCCAGCAGTTCAAACATAAGACGGGATGACACCGGGGAGCTGTTTTTT	CASSSNIRRDDTGELFF
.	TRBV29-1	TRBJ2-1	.	TGCAGCGTTGAAAGCTATGAGCAGTTCTTC	CSVESYEQFF
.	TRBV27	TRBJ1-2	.	TGTGCCAGCAGTCCCCTCCCCAGACAGGCCGCTATGTATGGCTACACCTTC	CASSPLPRQAAMYGYTF
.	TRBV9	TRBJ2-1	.	TGTGCCAGCAGCGGAAAGTTGGGGAATGAGCAGTTCTTC	CASSGKLGNEQFF
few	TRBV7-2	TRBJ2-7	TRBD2	TGTGCCAGCAGTCGGACTAGCGGGGGCGAGCAGTACTTC	CASSRTSGGEQYF
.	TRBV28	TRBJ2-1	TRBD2	TGTGCCAGTGGGGACTATAGCGGTGAGCAGTTCTTC	CASGDYSGEQFF
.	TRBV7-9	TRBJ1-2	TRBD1	TGTGCCAGCAGCTTAGAGGACAGGGGGGGCTACACCTTC	CASSLEDRGGYTF
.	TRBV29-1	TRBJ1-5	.	TGCAGCGGCGGTGAGGGTTCGCATCAGCCCCAGCATTTT	CSGGEGSHQPQHF
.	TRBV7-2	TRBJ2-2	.	TGTGCCAGCAGCTTAGCGACATCTGACACCGGGGAGCTGTTTTTT	CASSLATSDTGELFF
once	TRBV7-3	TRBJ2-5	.	TGTGCCAGCAGCTTAACTTCTTTAGAGACCCAGTACTTC	CASSLTSLETQYF
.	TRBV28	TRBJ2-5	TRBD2	TGTGCCAGCAGCAAAAAGCGGGAGGGCCGGGAGACCCAGTACTTC	CASSKKREGRETQYF
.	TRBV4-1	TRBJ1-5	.	TGCGCCAGCAGCCGGAGGGGGGGACCCCGTCAGCCCCAGCATTTT	CASSRRGGPRQPQHF
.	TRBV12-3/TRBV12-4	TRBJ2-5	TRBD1	TGTGCCAGCAGACTTGACATAGGGGGCTGGCAAGAGACCCAGTACTTC	CASRLDIGGWQETQYF
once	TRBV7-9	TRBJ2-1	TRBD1	TGTGCCAGCAGCCCGGACAGGGGTAACAATGAGCAGTTCTTC	CASSPDRGNNEQFF
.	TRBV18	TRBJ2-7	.	TGTGCCAGCTCAAGGGCAGACTACGAGCAGTACTTC	CASSRADYEQYF
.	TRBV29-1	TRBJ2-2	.	TGCAGCGTTGAAGTAGGGGGGTACACCGGGGAGCTGTTTTTT	CSVEVGGYTGELFF